What follows are 11 T cell receptor beta chains derived from one specimen sequenced in a study of T cells in Graves' hyperthyroidism and ophthalmopathy. What was amplified from RNA transcripts were TCR beta CDR3 regions. TCR CDR3 regions were first amplified by RT-PCR with HTBI primers. MiXCR, applied by TCRdb to the multiplex PCR reads, yields one record per CDR3 protein. This table has hundreds of thousands of distinct CDR3 sequences, roughly 37% appearing once. Sequencing was performed on blood. The receptors originated from a man aged 18 to 29 with Graves' hyperthyroidism.

The rearrangement joins TRBV28 to TRBJ1-2; 8 bases are a match to TRBD1. After removal of 7 bases from V and 3 bases from J, the junction contained 4 bases not matched to a gene. The CDR3 loop spans 13 amino acids. The V gene's germline CDR1 is MDHEN and CDR2 SYDVKM. CDR3 DNA: TGTGCCAGCACCCAACAGGGGGACTATGGCTACACCTTC. This translates into CASTQQGDYGYTF.

This clonotype showed up many times. A read error may produce the germline difference seen at one junction end. The gene calls are TRBV7-9 and TRBJ1-1, with no clear D. The germline V gene encodes CDR1 SEHNR and CDR2 FQNEAQ (reference sequence). The CDR3 length is 11 residues. CDR3 sequence reads: CASSLALPRIF. CDR3 sequence (DNA): TGTGCCAGCAGCTTAGCGCTTCCAAGGATCTTT.

In this sample, this clonotype turned up many times. The rearrangement links TRBV24-1 to TRBJ1-2, with D unclear. CDR1 and CDR2 (germline): KGHDR, SFDVKD. Trimming took 0 bases from V and 7 from J, leaving 5 bases between them. CDR3 length: 12 residues. The CDR3 DNA sequence: TGTGCCACCAGTGATTTGAACAGTGGCTACACCTTC. The encoded protein is CATSDLNSGYTF.

This clonotype was observed many times. The chain uses TRBV20-1 and TRBJ2-5; 10 bases fit TRBD1. The CDR3 extends over 14 amino acids. V gave up 0 bases and J gave up 5 bases; unmatched junction bases: 3. Per germline, CDR1 DFQATT and CDR2 SNEGSKA (reference sequence). CDR3 amino acids: CSARDLGQGETQYF. CDR3 sequence (DNA): TGCAGTGCTAGAGATCTGGGACAGGGGGAGACCCAGTACTTC.

This clonotype occurred many times. The chain uses TRBV19 and TRBJ1-1, with D uncertain. Per germline, CDR1 LNHDA and CDR2 SQIVND (reference sequence). The V gene lost 7 bases and the J gene lost 3 bases, with 6 bases spanning the gap. The CDR3 spans 11 residues. The CDR3 nucleotides read TGTGCCAGTATCCGGTACACTGAAGCTTTCTTT. It is translated as CASIRYTEAFF. Full variable domain (remainder filled in from reference TRBV19 and TRBJ1-1): DGGITQSPKYLFRKEGQNVTLSCEQNLNHDAMYWYRQDPGQGLRLIYYSQIVNDFQKGDIAEGYSVSREKKESFPLTVTSAQKNPTAFYLCASIRYTEAFFGQGTRLTVV.

Points on this clonotype: The conserved phenylalanine or tryptophan normally closing the CDR3 is absent here, so this likely arose from a read error. The genes are TRBV20-1 and TRBJ1-5; D may be TRBD1 (6 bases). This CDR3 has 15 amino acids. The V and J ends lost 6 bases and 4 bases respectively, with 19 bases between them. Germline lookup yields CDR1 DFQATT and CDR2 SNEGSKA (reference sequence). As DNA, the CDR3 is TGCAGTGCGCAAGTCAGGGGAACATGGAATCAGCCCCAGCATTCA. Translation: CSAQVRGTWNQPQHS.

Comment on this clonotype: Mismatch with germline at one junction end may stem from a read error. The J gene is TRBJ2-2, the V gene TRBV7-2; D uncertain. This CDR3 has 15 residues. Germline V gene data show CDR1 as SGHTA and CDR2 as FQGNSA. The chain's CDR3 is CASSQAGRYTGELFF. The CDR3 DNA reads as TGCGCCAGCAGCCAAGCCGGACGGTACACCGGGGAGCTGTTTTTT.

In its sample, this clonotype was seen many times. V usage is TRBV7-8 and J usage is TRBJ1-2; 8 bases are shared with TRBD1. This CDR3 contains 14 residues. The germline gives CDR1 SGHVS, CDR2 FQNEAQ. Trimming at V came to 0 bases and at J to 6 bases, leaving 3 bases not matched to a gene. CDR3: CASSLAGTGHGYTF. CDR3 nucleotides: TGTGCCAGCAGCTTAGCCGGGACAGGCCATGGCTACACCTTC. Looking up the rest from reference TRBV7-8 and TRBJ1-2 gives the full variable domain: GAGVSQSPRYKVAKRGQDVALRCDPISGHVSLFWYQQALGQGPEFLTYFQNEAQLDKSGLPSDRFFAERPEGSVSTLKIQRTQQEDSAVYLCASSLAGTGHGYTFGSGTRLTVV.

The rearrangement uses TRBV10-3 and TRBJ2-7, with TRBD1 matching 7 bases. V lost 10 bases and J lost 5; bases outside the gene matches: 5. Germline V CDR1 and CDR2: ENHRY, SYGVKD. This CDR3 has 11 residues. The CDR3 protein is CATYRGDEQYF. The CDR3, as DNA: TGTGCCACTTACAGGGGCGACGAGCAGTACTTC.

This clonotype was detected only a few times. At one end, the junction sequence differs from germline, possibly due to a read error. The CDR3 here is CASSPPPPSGNQPQHF. The CDR3 bases are TGCGCCAGCAGCCCACCTCCCCCCTCCGGCAATCAGCCCCAGCATTTT. The chain has TRBV7-2 and TRBJ1-5; no clear D gene. Germline V gene lookup returns CDR1 SGHTA and CDR2 FQGNSA. The CDR3 has 16 amino acids.

About this clonotype: Just one base apart from a much larger clone, this may be a read error. V usage is TRBV2 and J usage is TRBJ1-6; weak D call: TRBD1 (5 bases). CDR1 SNHLY and CDR2 FYNNEI come from the germline V gene. CDR3 length: 14 amino acids. As DNA, the CDR3 is TGTGCCAGCAGTTTGGGACTACCTAGTTCACCCCCCCACTTT. Translation gives CASSLGLPSSPPHF.